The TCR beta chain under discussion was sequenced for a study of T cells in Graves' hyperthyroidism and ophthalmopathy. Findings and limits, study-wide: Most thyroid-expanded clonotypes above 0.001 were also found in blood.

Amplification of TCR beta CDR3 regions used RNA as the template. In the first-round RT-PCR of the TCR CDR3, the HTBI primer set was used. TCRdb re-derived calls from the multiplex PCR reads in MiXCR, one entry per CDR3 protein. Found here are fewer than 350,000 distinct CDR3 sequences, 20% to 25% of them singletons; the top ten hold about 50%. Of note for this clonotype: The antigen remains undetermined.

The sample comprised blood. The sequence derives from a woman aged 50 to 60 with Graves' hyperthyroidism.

CDR3 in amino acids: CASSEYVRGRGSQPQHF. The CDR3 nucleotides are TGTGCCAGCAGTGAATACGTCAGGGGGCGCGGAAGTCAGCCCCAGCATTTT. The chain joins TRBV2 to TRBJ1-5; the match to TRBD1 covers 8 bases. Germline loops: CDR1 SNHLY, CDR2 FYNNEI. V was clipped by 2 bases and J by 6 bases; unmatched bases: 12. This CDR3 is 17 amino acids long. The variable domain in full, with the rest retrieved from reference TRBV2 and TRBJ1-5, is EPEVTQTPSHQVTQMGQEVILRCVPISNHLYFYWYRQILGQKVEFLVSFYNNEISEKSEIFDDQFSVERPDGSNFTLKIRSTKLEDSAMYFCASSEYVRGRGSQPQHFGDGTRLSIL.